This T cell receptor (beta chain) was documented in a study of cytomegalovirus exposure and HLA in healthy donors. Study-wide findings and caveats: Most subjects' HLA-A and HLA-B alleles were reportedly predicted from TCR beta sequences.

Germline V gene data show CDR1 as SNHLY and CDR2 as FYNNEI. The CDR3 length is 11 residues. V gave up 4 bases and J gave up 10 bases, with 10 bases separating them. This clone came up a few times. The antigen remains unidentified. PCR amplification relied on 60 Vbeta primers (plus 13 Jbeta primers). TCRdb's copy holds only in-frame clones and misses some; the assay was immunoSEQ multiplex PCR. This sample carries under 100,000 clones, roughly 78% of them seen once, and the ten largest clones take roughly 2.5%. Material for sequencing was PBMCs. This TCR was recovered from a man aged 25 to 40 in good health and CMV-seronegative. The chain recombines TRBV2 with TRBJ1-1; D call uncertain. The CDR3 reads CASSALQSAFF. DNA of the CDR3: TGTGCCAGCAGTGCGCTTCAGTCAGCTTTCTTT.